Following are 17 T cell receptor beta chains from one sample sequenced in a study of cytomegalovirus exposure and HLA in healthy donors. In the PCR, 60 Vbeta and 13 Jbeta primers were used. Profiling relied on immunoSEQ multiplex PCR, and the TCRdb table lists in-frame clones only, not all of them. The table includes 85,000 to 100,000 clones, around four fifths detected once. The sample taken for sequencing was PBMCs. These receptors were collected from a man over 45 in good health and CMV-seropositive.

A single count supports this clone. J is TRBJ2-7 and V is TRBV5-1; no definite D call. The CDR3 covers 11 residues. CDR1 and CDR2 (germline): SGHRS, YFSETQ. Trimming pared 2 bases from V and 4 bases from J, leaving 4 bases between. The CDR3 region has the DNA TGCGCCAGCAGCTTCCAATACGAGCAGTACTTC. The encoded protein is CASSFQYEQYF.

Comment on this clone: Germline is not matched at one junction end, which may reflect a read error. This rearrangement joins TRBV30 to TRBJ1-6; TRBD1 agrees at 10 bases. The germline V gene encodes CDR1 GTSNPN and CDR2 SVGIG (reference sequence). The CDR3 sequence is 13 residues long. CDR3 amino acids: CAWRDRGLSPLNF. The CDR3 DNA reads TGTGCCTGGAGAGACAGGGGGCTTTCACCCCTCAACTTT.

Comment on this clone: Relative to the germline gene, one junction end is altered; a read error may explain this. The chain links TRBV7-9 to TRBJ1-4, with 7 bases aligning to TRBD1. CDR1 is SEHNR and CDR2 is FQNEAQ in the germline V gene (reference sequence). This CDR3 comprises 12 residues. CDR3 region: CSSSSDRVVLFF. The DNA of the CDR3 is TGTTCCAGCAGCAGTGACAGGGTAGTCCTGTTTTTT.

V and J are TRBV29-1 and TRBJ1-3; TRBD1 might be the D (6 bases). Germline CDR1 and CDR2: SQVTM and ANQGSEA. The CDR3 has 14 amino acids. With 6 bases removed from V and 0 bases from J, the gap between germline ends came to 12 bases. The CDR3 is CSVTRGASGNTIYF. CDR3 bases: TGCAGCGTGACCCGGGGGGCCTCTGGAAACACCATATATTTT. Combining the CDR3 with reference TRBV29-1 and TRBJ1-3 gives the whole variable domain SAVISQKPSRDICQRGTSLTIQCQVDSQVTMMFWYRQQPGQSLTLIATANQGSEATYESGFVIDKFPISRPNLTFSTLTVSNMSPEDSSIYLCSVTRGASGNTIYFGEGSWLTVV.

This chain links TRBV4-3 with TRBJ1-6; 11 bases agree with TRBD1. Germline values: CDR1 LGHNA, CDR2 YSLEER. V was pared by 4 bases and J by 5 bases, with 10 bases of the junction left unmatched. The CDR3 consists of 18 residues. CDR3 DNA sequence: TGCGCCAGCAGCCCCGGGACAGGGGGAGGTCGGGATAATTCACCCCTCCACTTT. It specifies CASSPGTGGGRDNSPLHF.

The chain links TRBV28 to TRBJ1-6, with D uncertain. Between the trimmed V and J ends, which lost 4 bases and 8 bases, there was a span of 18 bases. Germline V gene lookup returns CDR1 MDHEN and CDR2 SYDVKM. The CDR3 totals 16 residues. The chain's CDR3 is CASSSFWSGSHSPLHF. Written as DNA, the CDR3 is TGTGCCAGCAGTTCCTTCTGGTCGGGATCTCATTCACCCCTCCACTTT.

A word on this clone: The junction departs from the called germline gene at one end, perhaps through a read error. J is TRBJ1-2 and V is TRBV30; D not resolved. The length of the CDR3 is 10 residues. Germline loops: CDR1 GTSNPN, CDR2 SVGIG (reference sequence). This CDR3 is CAWSDYGYPF. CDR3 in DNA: TGTGCCTGGAGTGACTATGGCTACCCCTTC.

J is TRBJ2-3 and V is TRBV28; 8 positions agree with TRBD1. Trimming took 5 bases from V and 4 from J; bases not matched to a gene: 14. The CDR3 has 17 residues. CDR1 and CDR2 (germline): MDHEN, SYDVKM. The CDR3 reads CASSAQGVDLGADTQYF. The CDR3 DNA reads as TGTGCCAGCAGTGCACAGGGGGTCGACCTGGGTGCAGATACGCAGTATTTT.

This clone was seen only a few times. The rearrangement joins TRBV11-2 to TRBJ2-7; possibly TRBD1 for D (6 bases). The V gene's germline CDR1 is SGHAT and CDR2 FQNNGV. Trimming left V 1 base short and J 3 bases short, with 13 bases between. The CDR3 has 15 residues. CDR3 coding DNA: TGTGCCAGCAGCTTAGTTACAGGGTTTGGCTACGAGCAGTACTTC. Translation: CASSLVTGFGYEQYF.

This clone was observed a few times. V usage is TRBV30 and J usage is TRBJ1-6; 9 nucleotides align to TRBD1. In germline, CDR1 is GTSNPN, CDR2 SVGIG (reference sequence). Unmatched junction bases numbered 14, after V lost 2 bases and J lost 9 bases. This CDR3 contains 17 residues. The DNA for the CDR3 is TGTGCCTGGAGTAGGCGATCCGGGACAGGGTTTAGTTCACCCCTCCACTTT. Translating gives CAWSRRSGTGFSSPLHF.

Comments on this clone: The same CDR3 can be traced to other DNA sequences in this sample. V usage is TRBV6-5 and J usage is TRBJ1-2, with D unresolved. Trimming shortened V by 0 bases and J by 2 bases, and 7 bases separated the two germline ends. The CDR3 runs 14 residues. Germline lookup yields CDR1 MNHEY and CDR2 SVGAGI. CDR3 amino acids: CASSYSPGNYGYTF. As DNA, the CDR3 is TGTGCCAGCAGTTACTCGCCCGGGAACTATGGCTACACCTTC.

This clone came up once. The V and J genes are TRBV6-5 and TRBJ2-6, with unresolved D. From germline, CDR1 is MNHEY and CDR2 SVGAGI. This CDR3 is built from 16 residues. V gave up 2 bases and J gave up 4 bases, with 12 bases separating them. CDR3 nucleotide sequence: TGTGCCAGCAGTTACGTGGCGGTGAAGGGGGCCAACGTCCTGACTTTC. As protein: CASSYVAVKGANVLTF.

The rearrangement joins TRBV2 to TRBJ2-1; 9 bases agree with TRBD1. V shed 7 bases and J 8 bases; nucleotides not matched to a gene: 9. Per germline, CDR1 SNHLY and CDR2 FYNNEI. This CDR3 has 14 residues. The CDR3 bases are TGTGCCAGCACTGGGACAGGGTTTGGCGATGAGCAGTTCTTC. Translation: CASTGTGFGDEQFF. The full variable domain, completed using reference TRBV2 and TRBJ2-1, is EPEVTQTPSHQVTQMGQEVILRCVPISNHLYFYWYRQILGQKVEFLVSFYNNEISEKSEIFDDQFSVERPDGSNFTLKIRSTKLEDSAMYFCASTGTGFGDEQFFGPGTRLTVL.

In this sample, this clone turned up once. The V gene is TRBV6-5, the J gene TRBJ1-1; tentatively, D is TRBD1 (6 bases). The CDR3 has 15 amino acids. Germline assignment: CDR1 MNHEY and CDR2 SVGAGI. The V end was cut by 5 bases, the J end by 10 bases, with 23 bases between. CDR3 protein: CASSRLDSPWGRAFF. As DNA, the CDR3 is TGTGCCAGCAGTAGACTGGACAGCCCCTGGGGACGAGCTTTCTTT.

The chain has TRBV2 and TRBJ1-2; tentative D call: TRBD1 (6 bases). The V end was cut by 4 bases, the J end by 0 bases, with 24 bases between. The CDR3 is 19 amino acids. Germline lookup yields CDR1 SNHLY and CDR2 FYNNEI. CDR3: CASSVSLSITGKANYGYTF. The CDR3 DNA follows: TGTGCCAGCAGTGTGTCCCTTTCTATTACAGGGAAAGCTAACTATGGCTACACCTTC.

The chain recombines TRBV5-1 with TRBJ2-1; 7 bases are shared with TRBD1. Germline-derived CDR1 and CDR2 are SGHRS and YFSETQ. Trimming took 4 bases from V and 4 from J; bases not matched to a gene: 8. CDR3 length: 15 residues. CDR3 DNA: TGCGCCAGCAGCCCAAGGGACAGAATATACAATGAGCAGTTCTTC. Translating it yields CASSPRDRIYNEQFF.

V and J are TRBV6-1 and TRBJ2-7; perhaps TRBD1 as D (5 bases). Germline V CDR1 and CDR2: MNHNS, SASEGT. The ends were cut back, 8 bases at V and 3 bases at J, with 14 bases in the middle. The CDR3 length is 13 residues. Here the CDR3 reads CASEQTGLYEQYF. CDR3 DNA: TGTGCCAGCGAACAAACAGGCCTCTACGAGCAGTACTTC.